These 3 T cell receptor beta chains came from one sample sequenced in a study of response to subunit inactivated influenza vaccine. TCRdb reanalysed the RT-PCR reads using MiXCR and keeps one entry per CDR3 protein. Of around 320,000 distinct CDR3 sequences listed, 20% to 25% are singletons. Sequencing was performed on PBMCs from blood, taken about 19 months after vaccination. All receptors come from a man aged 45 to 75 who received an inactivated influenza vaccine.

The V and J genes are TRBV11-2 and TRBJ1-4; 10 bases are shared with TRBD1. V shed 5 bases, J shed 6 bases, and the junction held 9 bases outside the gene matches. The CDR3 has 16 amino acids. Germline V gene lookup returns CDR1 SGHAT and CDR2 FQNNGV. The chain's CDR3 is CASSPDSGTGDEKLFF. Written as DNA, the CDR3 is TGTGCCAGCAGCCCTGATTCCGGGACAGGGGATGAAAAACTGTTTTTT.

This clonotype was seen many times. The chain uses TRBV20-1 and TRBJ1-2; no clear D. Germline V CDR1 and CDR2: DFQATT, SNEGSKA (reference sequence). V lost 0 bases to trimming and J lost 4 bases, with 12 bases between them. The CDR3 extends over 14 amino acids. CDR3 amino acids: CSARDQYLPYGYTF. CDR3 bases: TGCAGTGCTAGAGATCAGTACCTACCCTATGGCTACACCTTC.

Details on this clonotype: Mismatch with germline at one junction end may stem from a read error. The genes are TRBV11-2 and TRBJ2-7; 8 bases fit TRBD1. The V gene's germline CDR1 is SGHAT and CDR2 FQNNGV. The length of the CDR3 is 14 residues. CDR3 region: CASSAYRGTGHYNF. CDR3 coding DNA: TGTGCCAGCAGCGCCTACCGGGGGACAGGCCACTATAACTTC.